This passage covers 8 T cell receptor beta chains from one sample sequenced in a study of blood T cell repertoires in COVID-19. TCRdb's copy holds only in-frame clones and misses some; the assay was immunoSEQ multiplex PCR. The sample records roughly 34,000 clones, around 90% being singletons. Material: peripheral blood. Receptors originate from an elderly man with acute or convalescent COVID-19.

The chain combines TRBV13 with TRBJ1-2, with D unresolved. The CDR3 totals 14 residues. Trimming took off 7 bases at V and 5 bases at J, with 17 bases between the two ends. Germline values: CDR1 PRHDT, CDR2 FYEKMQ (reference sequence). CDR3 loop: CASTSLGLEYGYTF. In DNA form, the CDR3 reads TGTGCCAGCACTTCTCTCGGACTTGAATATGGCTACACCTTC.

With regard to this clone: The same CDR3 can be traced to other DNA sequences in this sample. The chain carries TRBV19 and TRBJ1-2; D remains unclear. This CDR3 contains 12 residues. In germline, CDR1 is LNHDA, CDR2 SQIVND (reference sequence). Trimming removed 6 bases at V and 2 bases at J, with 7 bases between. CDR3 DNA sequence: TGTGCCAGTAGAGTAGCGAACTATGGCTACACCTTC. This sequence encodes CASRVANYGYTF.

The chain joins TRBV6-5 to TRBJ1-2, with 8 bases that match TRBD1. CDR1 is MNHEY, CDR2 SVGAGI, per germline. With 6 bases clipped from V and 4 bases from J, the junction kept 10 bases outside the gene matches. The CDR3 has 15 amino acids. CDR3 loop: CASRDNGDRSYGYTF. CDR3 sequence (DNA): TGTGCCAGCAGGGACAACGGGGACAGGAGCTATGGCTACACCTTC.

The chain employs TRBV16 and TRBJ1-1, with D possibly matching TRBD1 (6 bases). In germline, CDR1 is KGHSY, CDR2 FQNENV. The CDR3 contains 13 residues. Deletions cut 4 bases from V and 1 base from J, with 7 bases between. CDR3 loop: CASSRQANTEAFF. CDR3 sequence (DNA): TGTGCCAGCAGCCGACAGGCGAACACTGAAGCTTTCTTT.

V usage is TRBV13 and J usage is TRBJ2-3, with 8 nucleotides matching TRBD1. With V trimmed by 3 bases and J by 2 bases, 7 bases remained unmatched. This CDR3 region has 16 residues. Germline V gene sequence: CDR1 PRHDT, CDR2 FYEKMQ (reference sequence). The CDR3 sequence is CASSFGTGGSTDTQYF. CDR3 DNA: TGTGCCAGCAGCTTTGGGACAGGCGGGTCCACAGATACGCAGTATTTT.

This chain joins TRBV27 and TRBJ2-6, with D perhaps matching TRBD2 (5 bases). The CDR3 has 15 amino acids. The V end lost 0 bases, the J end lost 2 bases, and 5 bases lay between the germline ends. Germline loops: CDR1 MNHEY, CDR2 SMNVEV (reference sequence). CDR3 amino acids: CASSLSRAGANVLTF. In DNA, the CDR3 is TGTGCCAGCAGTTTATCGCGGGCTGGGGCCAACGTCCTGACTTTC.

The chain carries TRBV29-1 and TRBJ2-7; D possibly corresponds to TRBD2 (6 bases). The V end lost 1 base, the J end lost 3 bases, and 10 bases lay between the germline ends. Per germline, CDR1 SQVTM and CDR2 ANQGSEA. CDR3 length: 13 residues. CDR3 DNA sequence: TGCAGCGTTGAAGGCGGGGAGCGCTACGAGCAGTACTTC. Amino acids: CSVEGGERYEQYF.

The chain couples TRBV11-3 to TRBJ2-5; D possibly corresponds to TRBD2 (5 bases). CDR1 and CDR2 from the germline V gene are SGHNT and YENEEA. V lost 5 bases to trimming and J lost 3 bases, with 19 bases between them. The CDR3 is 16 residues long. CDR3 nucleotide sequence: TGTGCCAGCAGCGCCCGGGGTGGTGGGATCGAAGAGACCCAGTACTTC. Translated, it gives CASSARGGGIEETQYF.